This T cell receptor (beta chain) was sequenced for a study of cytomegalovirus exposure and HLA in healthy donors. Study information: Earlier results showed 90 million to 120 million unique TCR beta sequences derived from some 190 million T cells. General study results and limits: Among TCR beta chains, those listed as cytomegalovirus-associated numbered over 150. In an earlier analysis, in 540 or so donors, most V segments appeared productive either ~87% or ~30% of the time. A later analysis found most CMV-associated TCR beta chains apparently HLA-restricted.

PCR used 60 Vbeta primers and 13 Jbeta primers. Sequenced by immunoSEQ multiplex PCR; TCRdb stores in-frame clones only, minus some. The sample comprises some 130,000 clones, approximately 83% of which are singletons, and roughly 3% rests with the top ten. Germline V CDR1 and CDR2: SGDLS, YYNGEE. The CDR3 contains 14 residues. J lost 1 base, V lost 4 bases, and 3 bases had no gene match. As to this clone: The antigen is unknown. A read error may be the cause here, since a much bigger clone is one base away.

The gene calls are TRBV9 and TRBJ2-7, with 9 bases identical to TRBD1. Source material: PBMCs. The receptor comes from a man in his forties or fifties in good health and CMV-seronegative. The CDR3 sequence: CASSPGTGSYEQYF. CDR3 coding DNA: TGTGCCAGCAGCCCCGGGACAGGGTCCTACGAGCAGTACTTC.